Shown below are 7 T cell receptor beta chains from a single sample sequenced in a study of beta chain features in type 1 diabetes. Expressed TCRB transcripts were sequenced after all isolated RNA was converted to cDNA. Here immunoSEQ multiplex PCR was the method, and the copy in TCRdb shows in-frame clones only, minus some. The data hold 400,000 or so clones, with approximately 12% observed a single time. No antigen has been identified for these receptors. Study conclusions and caveats: Among all four CD4+ subsets, Type 1 diabetes patients had TCRB CDR3s that were moderately but significantly shorter.

Sequencing used naive CD4+ T cells from blood. These receptors all come from a woman younger than 30 with type 1 diabetes.

This chain joins TRBV6-5 and TRBJ2-1, with D perhaps matching TRBD1 (6 bases). V was shortened by 2 bases and J by 8 bases, with 10 bases between the two germline ends. CDR1 and CDR2 from the germline V gene are MNHEY and SVGAGI. The length of the CDR3 is 13 residues. The CDR3 is CASSYATGYEQFF. The CDR3, as DNA: TGTGCCAGCAGTTACGCCACAGGGTATGAGCAGTTCTTC.

V is TRBV4-2 and J is TRBJ2-7, with 10 nucleotides matching TRBD1. Trimming removed 1 base from V and 4 bases from J; junction bases left unmatched: 4. Germline V gives CDR1 LGHNA, CDR2 YNFKEQ. The CDR3 has 15 residues. The CDR3 loop is CASSQGGQGNYEQYF. In DNA form, the CDR3 reads TGTGCCAGCAGCCAAGGGGGACAGGGGAATTACGAGCAGTACTTC.

The chain links TRBV29-1 to TRBJ1-2, with D maybe TRBD1 (5 bases). The V gene lost 7 bases and the J gene lost 2 bases, with 14 bases spanning the gap. CDR3 size: 13 residues. Germline CDR1 and CDR2: SQVTM and ANQGSEA. The CDR3 is CSGLTGGNYGYTF. CDR3 nucleotide sequence: TGCAGCGGACTAACCGGGGGGAACTATGGCTACACCTTC. Supplemented by reference TRBV29-1 and TRBJ1-2, the full variable domain reads SAVISQKPSRDICQRGTSLTIQCQVDSQVTMMFWYRQQPGQSLTLIATANQGSEATYESGFVIDKFPISRPNLTFSTLTVSNMSPEDSSIYLCSGLTGGNYGYTFGSGTRLTVV.

This chain uses TRBV6-5 with TRBJ2-3; D is undetermined. This CDR3 contains 12 residues. CDR1 is MNHEY and CDR2 is SVGAGI in the germline V gene. V was cut by 4 bases and J by 4 bases, with 6 bases left in between. DNA of the CDR3: TGTGCCAGCAGTTCCCCGGCAGATACGCAGTATTTT. Amino acids: CASSSPADTQYF.

The chain has TRBV25-1 and TRBJ1-1, with TRBD1 matching over 8 bases. Germline lookup yields CDR1 MGHDK and CDR2 SYGVNS. J gave up 4 bases and V 7 bases, and 8 bases lay outside the gene matches. The CDR3 has 14 residues. The CDR3 nucleotides read TGTGCCAGCATTTCGAGGACAGGGCCCACTGAAGCTTTCTTT. It is translated as CASISRTGPTEAFF.

This rearrangement joins TRBV11-2 to TRBJ2-5; TRBD1 matches 7 bases. CDR1 is SGHAT and CDR2 is FQNNGV in the germline V gene. The length of the CDR3 is 13 residues. Unmatched junction bases numbered 7, after V lost 7 bases and J lost 5 bases. CDR3 DNA sequence: TGTGCCAGCAATGAGCAGGGGGTGGAGACCCAGTACTTC. This encodes CASNEQGVETQYF.

The sample holds a few counts of this clone. V and J are TRBV5-6 and TRBJ2-3, with D tentatively TRBD1 (6 bases). Trimming cost V 2 bases and J 2 bases, with 12 bases left between them. The germline CDR1 and CDR2 sequences are SGHDT and YYEEEE. The CDR3 runs to 15 residues. CDR3 in amino acids: CASSFGRGHTDTQYF. The CDR3 DNA sequence: TGTGCCAGCAGCTTCGGCAGGGGACACACAGATACGCAGTATTTT. The full variable domain, completed using reference TRBV5-6 and TRBJ2-3, is DAGVTQSPTHLIKTRGQQVTLRCSPKSGHDTVSWYQQALGQGPQFIFQYYEEEERQRGNFPDRFSGHQFPNYSSELNVNALLLGDSALYLCASSFGRGHTDTQYFGPGTRLTVL.